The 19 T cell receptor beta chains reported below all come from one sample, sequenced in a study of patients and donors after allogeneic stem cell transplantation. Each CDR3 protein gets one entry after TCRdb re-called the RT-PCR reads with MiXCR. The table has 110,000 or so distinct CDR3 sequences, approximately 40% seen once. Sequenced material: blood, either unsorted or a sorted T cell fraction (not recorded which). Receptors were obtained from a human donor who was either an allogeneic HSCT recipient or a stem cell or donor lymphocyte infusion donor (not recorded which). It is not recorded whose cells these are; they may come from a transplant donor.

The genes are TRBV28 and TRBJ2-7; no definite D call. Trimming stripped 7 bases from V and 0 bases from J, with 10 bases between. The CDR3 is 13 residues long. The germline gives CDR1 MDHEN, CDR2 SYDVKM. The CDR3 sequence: CASTSLPSYEQYF. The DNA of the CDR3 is TGTGCCAGCACCAGCCTACCCTCCTACGAGCAGTACTTC.

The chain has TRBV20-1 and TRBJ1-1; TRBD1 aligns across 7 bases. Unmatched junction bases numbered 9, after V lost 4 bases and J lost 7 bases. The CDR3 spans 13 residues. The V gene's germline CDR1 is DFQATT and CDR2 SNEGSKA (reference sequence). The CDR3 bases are TGCAGTGCTATCGCAGGGGGAAGGGGTGAAGCTTTCTTT. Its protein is CSAIAGGRGEAFF.

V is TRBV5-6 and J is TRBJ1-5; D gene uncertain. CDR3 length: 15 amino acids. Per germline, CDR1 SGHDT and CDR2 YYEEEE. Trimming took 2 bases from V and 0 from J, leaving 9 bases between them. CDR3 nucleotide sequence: TGTGCCAGCAGCTTCGGGAGCACTAGCAATCAGCCCCAGCATTTT. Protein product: CASSFGSTSNQPQHF. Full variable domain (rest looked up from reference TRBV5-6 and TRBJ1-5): DAGVTQSPTHLIKTRGQQVTLRCSPKSGHDTVSWYQQALGQGPQFIFQYYEEEERQRGNFPDRFSGHQFPNYSSELNVNALLLGDSALYLCASSFGSTSNQPQHFGDGTRLSIL.

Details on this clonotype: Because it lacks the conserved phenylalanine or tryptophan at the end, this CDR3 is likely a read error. CDR3 in amino acids: CASSTGQTDTDTQYL. The CDR3 nucleotides read TGTGCCAGCAGTACCGGACAGACCGACACAGATACGCAGTATTTG. V usage is TRBV12-3 or TRBV12-4 and J usage is TRBJ2-3; a weak D match, TRBD1 (6 bases). Trimming stripped 5 bases from V and 2 bases from J, with 14 bases between. The CDR3 length is 15 residues.

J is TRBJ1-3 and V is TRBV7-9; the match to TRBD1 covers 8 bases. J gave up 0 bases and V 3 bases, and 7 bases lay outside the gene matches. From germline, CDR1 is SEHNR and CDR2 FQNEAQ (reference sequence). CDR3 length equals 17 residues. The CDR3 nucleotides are TGTGCCAGCAGCTTCTCCGGACAGGGACCCTCTGGAAACACCATATATTTT. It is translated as CASSFSGQGPSGNTIYF.

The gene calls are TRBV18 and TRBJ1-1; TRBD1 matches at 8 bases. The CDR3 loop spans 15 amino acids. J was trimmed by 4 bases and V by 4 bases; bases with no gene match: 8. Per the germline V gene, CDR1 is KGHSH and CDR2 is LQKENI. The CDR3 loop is CASSRMDRAVTEAFF. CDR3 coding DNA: TGTGCCAGCTCACGGATGGACAGGGCGGTCACTGAAGCTTTCTTT.

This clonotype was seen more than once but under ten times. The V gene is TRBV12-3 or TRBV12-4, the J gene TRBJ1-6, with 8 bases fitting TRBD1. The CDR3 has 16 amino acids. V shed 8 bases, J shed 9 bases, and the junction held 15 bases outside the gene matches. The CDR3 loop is CASLDRTGRARSPLHF. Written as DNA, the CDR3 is TGTGCCAGCCTCGATCGGACAGGGCGGGCGCGTTCACCCCTCCACTTT.

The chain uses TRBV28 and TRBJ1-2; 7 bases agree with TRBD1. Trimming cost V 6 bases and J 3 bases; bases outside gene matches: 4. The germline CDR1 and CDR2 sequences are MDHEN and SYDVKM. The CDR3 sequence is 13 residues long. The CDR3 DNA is TGTGCCAGCAGCGACACAGGGGACTATGGCTACACCTTC. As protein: CASSDTGDYGYTF.

The CDR3 here is CASLPDSYGYTF. The DNA for the CDR3 is TGTGCCAGCCTTCCAGACAGCTATGGCTACACCTTC. The chain recombines TRBV2 with TRBJ1-2; TRBD1 is a possible D gene (5 bases). The CDR3 totals 12 residues. In germline, CDR1 is SNHLY, CDR2 FYNNEI. Trimming left V 8 bases short and J 4 bases short, with 11 bases between.

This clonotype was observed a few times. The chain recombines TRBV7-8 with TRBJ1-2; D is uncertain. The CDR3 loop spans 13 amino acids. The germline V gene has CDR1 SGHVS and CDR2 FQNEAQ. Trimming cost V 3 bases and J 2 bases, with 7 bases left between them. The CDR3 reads CASSLSLNYGYTF. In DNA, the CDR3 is TGTGCCAGCAGCTTGAGCCTCAACTATGGCTACACCTTC.

The CDR3 DNA sequence: TGTGCCAGCAGTGAACGGGGCGGGAGGGTCATCGATGAGCAGTTCTTC. Amino acid sequence: CASSERGGRVIDEQFF. This chain connects TRBV25-1 to TRBJ2-1; TRBD2 agrees at 9 bases. Germline trimming cut 2 bases from V and 8 bases from J; bases unmatched to any gene: 10. The CDR3 is made up of 16 amino acids. Per the germline V gene, CDR1 is MGHDK and CDR2 is SYGVNS. The full variable domain, rest sourced from reference TRBV25-1 and TRBJ2-1, is EADIYQTPRYLVIGTGKKITLECSQTMGHDKMYWYQQDPGMELHLIHYSYGVNSTEKGDLSSESTVSRIRTEHFPLTLESARPSHTSQYLCASSERGGRVIDEQFFGPGTRLTVL.

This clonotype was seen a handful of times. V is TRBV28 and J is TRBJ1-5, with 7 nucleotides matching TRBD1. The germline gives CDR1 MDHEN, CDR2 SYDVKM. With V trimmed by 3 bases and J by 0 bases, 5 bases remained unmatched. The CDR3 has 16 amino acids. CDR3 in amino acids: CASSFPPGGSNQPQHF. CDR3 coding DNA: TGTGCCAGCAGTTTCCCGCCAGGGGGTAGCAATCAGCCCCAGCATTTT.

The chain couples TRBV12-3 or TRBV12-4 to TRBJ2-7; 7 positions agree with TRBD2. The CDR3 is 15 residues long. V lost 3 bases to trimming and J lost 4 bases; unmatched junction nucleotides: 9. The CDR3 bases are TGTGCCAGCAGTTTCGGGCTAGCGGTTCGGTACGAGCAGTACTTC. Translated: CASSFGLAVRYEQYF.

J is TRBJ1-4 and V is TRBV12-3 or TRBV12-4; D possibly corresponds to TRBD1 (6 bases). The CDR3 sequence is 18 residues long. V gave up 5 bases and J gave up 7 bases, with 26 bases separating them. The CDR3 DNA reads TGTGCCAGCAGTCCAGCATTTAAGGGACACGTATTTCGTGAAAAACTGTTTTTT. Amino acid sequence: CASSPAFKGHVFREKLFF.

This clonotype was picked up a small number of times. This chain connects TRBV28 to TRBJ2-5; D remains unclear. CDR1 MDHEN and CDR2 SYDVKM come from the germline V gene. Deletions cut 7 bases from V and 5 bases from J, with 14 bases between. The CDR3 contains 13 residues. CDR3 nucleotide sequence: TGTGCCAGCAAACCGGGTCCAAGGGAGACCCAGTACTTC. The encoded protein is CASKPGPRETQYF.

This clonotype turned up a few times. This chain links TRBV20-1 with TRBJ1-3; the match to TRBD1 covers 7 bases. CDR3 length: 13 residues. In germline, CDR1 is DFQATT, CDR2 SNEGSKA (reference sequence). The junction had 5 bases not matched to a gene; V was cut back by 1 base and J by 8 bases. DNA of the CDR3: TGCAGTGCTAGAGGGGAGGGGGCTTACACCATATATTTT. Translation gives CSARGEGAYTIYF.

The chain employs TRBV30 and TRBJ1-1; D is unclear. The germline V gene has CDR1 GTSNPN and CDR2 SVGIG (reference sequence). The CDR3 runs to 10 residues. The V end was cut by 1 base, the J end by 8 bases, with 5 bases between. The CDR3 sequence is CAWSGLEAFF. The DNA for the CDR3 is TGTGCCTGGAGTGGTTTAGAAGCTTTCTTT.

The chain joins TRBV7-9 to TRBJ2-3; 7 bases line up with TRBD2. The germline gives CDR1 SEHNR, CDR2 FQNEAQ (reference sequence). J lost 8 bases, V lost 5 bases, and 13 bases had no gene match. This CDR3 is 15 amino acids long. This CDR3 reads CASSPGPGGKATQYF. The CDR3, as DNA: TGTGCCAGCAGCCCCGGCCCGGGAGGCAAGGCTACGCAGTATTTT.

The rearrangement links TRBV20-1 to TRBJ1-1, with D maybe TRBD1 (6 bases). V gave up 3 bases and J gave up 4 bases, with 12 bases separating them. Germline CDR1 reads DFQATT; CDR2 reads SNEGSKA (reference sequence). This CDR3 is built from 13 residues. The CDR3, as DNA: TGCAGTGCTAGGGAGGGGGGTCGCACTGAAGCTTTCTTT. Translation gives CSAREGGRTEAFF.